A selection of T cell receptor beta chains follows, all from one sample in a study of T cell responses to AZD1222 COVID-19 vaccine. TCRdb's table, derived via immunoSEQ multiplex PCR, lists solely in-frame clones and lacks some. Among 200,000 or so clones listed, just under 90% were seen once. The sequences come from peripheral blood, collected on day 0 of AZD1222 vaccination. The origin of the receptors is an adult in good health. Both conserved end residues are trimmed from each CDR3. The D gene is left open where the match is weak.

d_call v_call cdr3_aa
TRBD2 TRBV19 ASSIRGGLYEQY
. TRBV10-3 AIVCRKLPFPIYLNSPLH
. TRBV5-6 ASSSGRREQY
. TRBV7-9 ASSPQAEQY
TRBD2 TRBV5-4 ASSLRTSGSTDTQY
TRBD1 TRBV30 AWSGQAGNTIY
TRBD1 TRBV5-1 ASSLGTGVSIDTQY
. TRBV6-5 ASSQLGNQPQH
. TRBV12-3/TRBV12-4 ASSLDMDYGYT
TRBD1 TRBV10-3 AISPGQGARTEAF
. TRBV28 ASSLTGSGGGYT
. TRBV18 ASSPPGQLPNQPQH
. TRBV7-2 ASSGGGTDTQY
. TRBV11-2 ASSYSRTNYGYT
TRBD1 TRBV7-9 ASRRDSQSYEQY
. TRBV12-5 ASGTGFLTDTQY
. TRBV28 ASSRPGISGHTDTQY
. TRBV28 ASNSGVQPQH
. TRBV3-1/TRBV3-2 ATTAGAGTDTQY
. TRBV20-1 IREKLF
TRBD2 TRBV6-4 ASSDSSGGSDTQY
. TRBV6-1 ASSEIGGSNEKLF
TRBD2 TRBV7-2 ASSLSSGNSYEQY
. TRBV12-3/TRBV12-4 ASSFGATGYT
. TRBV19 ASSIGRGFNSYEQY
. TRBV6-6 ASNRAVSSQPQH
. TRBV6-4 ASSDSSLSGYSYNSPLH
TRBD2 TRBV4-2 ASSQDLTSGGAGQETQY
. TRBV6-4 ASSMDGSTDTQY
. TRBV7-8 ASSLEAGVQSYT
TRBD1 TRBV10-3 AIGAQGDTGELF
. TRBV18 ASSLGDRPGELF
TRBD2 TRBV5-1 ASTASGGYNEQF
. TRBV6-2/TRBV6-3 ASSYWRPGGATYEQY
TRBD1 TRBV28 ASSTPGQGNYGYT
. TRBV5-1 ASSRRPSRDTYEQY
. TRBV2 ASSAETLKLF
TRBD2 TRBV5-1 ASSLVRVREGLEELF
TRBD2 TRBV27 ASSFKTSAYEQY
. TRBV7-9 ASSLGGTSGPPINYGYT
. TRBV28 ASTRGGGGPTGELF
. TRBV6-1 ASSDVIQKSYEQY
. TRBV6-1 ASSDGNRVF
TRBD2 TRBV5-1 ASSLGLAGGPDTQY
. TRBV19 ASSIGSRATNYGYT